Below are 23 T cell receptor beta chains sequenced from a single sample in a study of T cell changes during pregnancy in multiple sclerosis. The protocol was immunoSEQ multiplex PCR, while the TCRdb copy is restricted to in-frame clones and leaves out a portion. Here the sample spans 90,000 to 95,000 clones, approximately 94% being singletons. The specimen comprised peripheral blood, sampled in the third trimester of pregnancy. Every receptor here comes from a female donor with multiple sclerosis, enrolled in a pregnancy study.

The rearrangement links TRBV19 to TRBJ2-1, with D unresolved. V lost 5 bases and J lost 4, with 12 bases in between. The CDR3 has 14 residues. CDR1 and CDR2 from the germline V gene are LNHDA and SQIVND (reference sequence). The CDR3 region is CASSAHGFYNEQFF. CDR3 nucleotides: TGTGCCAGTAGTGCGCACGGGTTTTACAATGAGCAGTTCTTC.

The V gene is TRBV28, the J gene TRBJ1-5; 9 nucleotides line up with TRBD1. Trimming removed 5 bases from V and 7 bases from J; junction bases left unmatched: 12. The CDR3 loop spans 16 amino acids. CDR1 and CDR2 (germline): MDHEN, SYDVKM. The CDR3 is CASSPGQGISLQPQHF. CDR3 DNA: TGTGCCAGCAGTCCGGGACAGGGAATTTCTTTACAGCCCCAGCATTTT.

This sequence joins TRBV5-1 and TRBJ2-7; D perhaps matches TRBD1 (6 bases). The CDR3 contains 16 residues. The germline gives CDR1 SGHRS, CDR2 YFSETQ. Trimming took 4 bases from V and 0 from J, leaving 17 bases between them. Written as DNA, the CDR3 is TGCGCCAGCAGCCAAATCGACAGGCCTCCCTCCTACGAGCAGTACTTC. Translated, it gives CASSQIDRPPSYEQYF. Full variable domain (missing parts from reference TRBV5-1 and TRBJ2-7): KAGVTQTPRYLIKTRGQQVTLSCSPISGHRSVSWYQQTPGQGLQFLFEYFSETQRNKGNFPGRFSGRQFSNSRSEMNVSTLELGDSALYLCASSQIDRPPSYEQYFGPGTRLTVT.

The gene calls are TRBV6-6 and TRBJ2-3; 13 bases map to TRBD2. Germline trimming cut 4 bases from V and 1 base from J; bases unmatched to any gene: 2. The CDR3 has 16 residues. From germline, CDR1 is MNHNY and CDR2 SVGAGI (reference sequence). The CDR3 bases are TGTGCCAGCAGTTTAGGGACTAGCGGGGGCACAGATACGCAGTATTTT. Translating gives CASSLGTSGGTDTQYF.

This chain joins TRBV11-3 and TRBJ2-1; D unclear. With 2 bases removed from V and 4 bases from J, the gap between germline ends came to 6 bases. In germline, CDR1 is SGHNT, CDR2 YENEEA. CDR3 length: 13 amino acids. CDR3 in amino acids: CASSLTQYNEQFF. The CDR3 region has the DNA TGTGCCAGCAGCTTAACCCAGTACAATGAGCAGTTCTTC.

The rearrangement joins TRBV4-2 to TRBJ2-7; 8 bases agree with TRBD1. Trimming took 4 bases from V and 3 from J; bases not matched to a gene: 8. CDR1 and CDR2 from the germline V gene are LGHNA and YNFKEQ. This CDR3 spans 15 amino acids. Here the CDR3 DNA reads TGTGCCAGCAGCCCCCGTGACAGGGGAGGCTACGAGCAGTACTTC. This encodes CASSPRDRGGYEQYF.

The CDR3 loop is CASSSPGQFYEQYF. Written as DNA, the CDR3 is TGTGCCAGCAGCTCTCCGGGACAGTTCTACGAGCAGTACTTC. The chain joins TRBV7-9 to TRBJ2-7; 7 nucleotides align to TRBD1. The J segment lost 3 bases and the V segment lost 4 bases, leaving 6 bases of the junction unmatched. This CDR3 spans 14 amino acids. Germline loops: CDR1 SEHNR, CDR2 FQNEAQ (reference sequence). Variable domain in full (rest from reference TRBV7-9 and TRBJ2-7): DTGVSQNPRHKITKRGQNVTFRCDPISEHNRLYWYRQTLGQGPEFLTYFQNEAQLEKSRLLSDRFSAERPKGSFSTLEIQRTEQGDSAMYLCASSSPGQFYEQYFGPGTRLTVT.

This clone was seen just once. This chain links TRBV6-6 with TRBJ2-2; D gene ambiguous. From germline, CDR1 is MNHNY and CDR2 SVGAGI (reference sequence). V was clipped by 5 bases and J by 0 bases, with 13 bases between them. The CDR3 extends over 16 amino acids. This CDR3 reads CASSNKRATNTGELFF. CDR3 nucleotide sequence: TGTGCCAGCAGTAATAAGAGAGCGACGAACACCGGGGAGCTGTTTTTT.

This sequence joins TRBV2 and TRBJ2-2; 12 nucleotides line up with TRBD2. V was clipped by 5 bases and J by 4 bases; unmatched bases: 2. CDR3 size: 15 residues. Germline V lookup: CDR1 SNHLY, CDR2 FYNNEI. CDR3 amino acids: CASSLAGGGTGELFF. The CDR3 DNA follows: TGTGCCAGCAGTCTAGCGGGAGGGGGCACCGGGGAGCTGTTTTTT.

Only one count was recorded for this clone. The same CDR3 can be traced to other DNA sequences in this sample. The V gene is TRBV18, the J gene TRBJ1-1; a possible D gene is TRBD1 (5 bases). The CDR3 has 13 residues. Trimming cost V 3 bases and J 1 base, with 6 bases left between them. CDR1 is KGHSH, CDR2 LQKENI, per germline. DNA of the CDR3: TGTGCCAGCTCACCTACAGGGAACACTGAAGCTTTCTTT. The encoded protein is CASSPTGNTEAFF.

This clone came up once. This sequence joins TRBV7-9 and TRBJ2-5; 9 positions match TRBD1. The germline CDR1 and CDR2 sequences are SEHNR and FQNEAQ (reference sequence). Unmatched junction bases numbered 2, after V lost 1 base and J lost 5 bases. The CDR3 spans 14 residues. The CDR3 region is CASSLGGQGETQYF. The CDR3 region has the DNA TGTGCCAGCAGCTTAGGCGGACAGGGGGAGACCCAGTACTTC. Variable domain in full (rest from reference TRBV7-9 and TRBJ2-5): DTGVSQNPRHKITKRGQNVTFRCDPISEHNRLYWYRQTLGQGPEFLTYFQNEAQLEKSRLLSDRFSAERPKGSFSTLEIQRTEQGDSAMYLCASSLGGQGETQYFGPGTRLLVL.

V gene TRBV11-1 combines with J gene TRBJ1-1, with D perhaps matching TRBD1 (6 bases). V lost 2 bases, J lost 5 bases, and 15 bases lay in between. The CDR3 has 15 amino acids. Germline CDR1 and CDR2: SGHAT and FQDESV (reference sequence). The CDR3 here is CASSLFGGPGTEAFF. As DNA, the CDR3 is TGTGCCAGCAGCTTATTCGGGGGGCCGGGGACTGAAGCTTTCTTT.

The J gene is TRBJ1-3, the V gene TRBV6-5, with 9 bases lining up with TRBD1. Trimming removed 6 bases from V and 2 bases from J; junction bases left unmatched: 5. CDR3 length equals 15 residues. The germline gives CDR1 MNHEY, CDR2 SVGAGI. CDR3 sequence reads: CASSSGQGPGNTIYF. Here the CDR3 DNA reads TGTGCCAGCAGCTCGGGACAGGGACCTGGAAACACCATATATTTT.

The gene calls are TRBV7-9 and TRBJ2-7, with D hard to call. Germline V lookup: CDR1 SEHNR, CDR2 FQNEAQ (reference sequence). The V end lost 5 bases, the J end lost 0 bases, and 11 bases lay between the germline ends. CDR3 length equals 14 residues. This CDR3 is CASSLYPSSYEQYF. The CDR3 coding sequence is TGTGCCAGCAGCCTATACCCTAGCTCCTACGAGCAGTACTTC.

The chain combines TRBV10-3 with TRBJ1-4; D perhaps matches TRBD1 (5 bases). The germline gives CDR1 ENHRY, CDR2 SYGVKD. The CDR3 runs to 16 residues. Trimming removed 2 bases at V and 1 base at J, with 11 bases between. CDR3 DNA sequence: TGTGCCATCAGTGAGAGGGTAACAGGAACTAATGAAAAACTGTTTTTT. It is translated as CAISERVTGTNEKLFF.

V is TRBV4-1 and J is TRBJ2-1; the match to TRBD1 covers 8 bases. CDR3 length equals 19 residues. The V segment lost 0 bases and the J segment 0 bases; nucleotides outside the gene matches: 10. CDR1 MGHRA and CDR2 YSYEKL come from the germline V gene. The CDR3 reads CASSQDQGAGASSYNEQFF. The CDR3 region has the DNA TGCGCCAGCAGCCAAGATCAGGGGGCGGGCGCGAGCTCCTACAATGAGCAGTTCTTC.

CDR3 nucleotides: TGCAGCGCCACGAGGGGGACTAATGAAAAACTGTTTTTT. This encodes CSATRGTNEKLFF. This chain connects TRBV29-1 to TRBJ1-4; possibly TRBD1 for D (6 bases). Germline V gives CDR1 SQVTM, CDR2 ANQGSEA. CDR3 length: 13 residues. Trimming removed 7 bases from V and 2 bases from J, with 11 bases in between.

This chain links TRBV4-1 with TRBJ2-4; D not resolved. V was shortened by 2 bases and J by 8 bases, with 13 bases between the two germline ends. The germline CDR1 and CDR2 sequences are MGHRA and YSYEKL. CDR3 length equals 14 residues. CDR3 amino acids: CASSQSPTVYIQYF. In DNA, the CDR3 is TGCGCCAGCAGCCAATCCCCCACGGTCTACATTCAGTACTTC.

This rearrangement joins TRBV28 to TRBJ1-1; D uncertain. Deletions cut 6 bases from V and 2 bases from J, with 19 bases between. CDR1 is MDHEN, CDR2 SYDVKM, per germline. The CDR3 has 16 residues. Here the CDR3 reads CASSQESWRANTEAFF. The CDR3 region has the DNA TGTGCCAGCAGCCAGGAGTCGTGGAGGGCCAACACTGAAGCTTTCTTT.

The V and J genes are TRBV5-1 and TRBJ2-1; D possibly corresponds to TRBD2 (6 bases). From germline, CDR1 is SGHRS and CDR2 YFSETQ. V lost 4 bases, J lost 4 bases, and 15 bases lay in between. The CDR3 length is 15 residues. The CDR3 here is CASSRGSRDYNEQFF. The CDR3 DNA sequence: TGCGCCAGCAGCCGGGGGAGCAGGGATTACAATGAGCAGTTCTTC. The full variable domain, its missing parts supplied by reference TRBV5-1 and TRBJ2-1, is KAGVTQTPRYLIKTRGQQVTLSCSPISGHRSVSWYQQTPGQGLQFLFEYFSETQRNKGNFPGRFSGRQFSNSRSEMNVSTLELGDSALYLCASSRGSRDYNEQFFGPGTRLTVL.

This rearrangement joins TRBV28 to TRBJ1-2, with 10 bases identical to TRBD1. The CDR3 length is 14 residues. Trimming at V came to 2 bases and at J to 8 bases, leaving 5 bases not matched to a gene. CDR1 is MDHEN, CDR2 SYDVKM, per germline. The CDR3 bases are TGTGCCAGCAGTTTAGACAGGGGGCGATTAGGCTACACCTTC. Translation: CASSLDRGRLGYTF.

CDR3 DNA sequence: TGTGCCAGCAGGGGGACAGGTCTGAACACTGAAGCTTTCTTT. This encodes CASRGTGLNTEAFF. The chain combines TRBV25-1 with TRBJ1-1; TRBD1 matches 8 bases. Trimming at V came to 6 bases and at J to 0 bases, leaving 3 bases not matched to a gene. The germline gives CDR1 MGHDK, CDR2 SYGVNS. The CDR3 length is 14 residues.

This rearrangement joins TRBV18 to TRBJ1-4; D unclear. This CDR3 is 13 amino acids long. The germline V gene has CDR1 KGHSH and CDR2 LQKENI. The ends were cut back, 2 bases at V and 5 bases at J, with 6 bases in the middle. CDR3 sequence (DNA): TGTGCCAGCTCACCAGGGCTCAATGAAAAACTGTTTTTT. This sequence encodes CASSPGLNEKLFF. The full variable domain, completed using reference TRBV18 and TRBJ1-4, is NAGVMQNPRHLVRRRGQEARLRCSPMKGHSHVYWYRQLPEEGLKFMVYLQKENIIDESGMPKERFSAEFPKEGPSILRIQQVVRGDSAAYFCASSPGLNEKLFFGSGTQLSVL.